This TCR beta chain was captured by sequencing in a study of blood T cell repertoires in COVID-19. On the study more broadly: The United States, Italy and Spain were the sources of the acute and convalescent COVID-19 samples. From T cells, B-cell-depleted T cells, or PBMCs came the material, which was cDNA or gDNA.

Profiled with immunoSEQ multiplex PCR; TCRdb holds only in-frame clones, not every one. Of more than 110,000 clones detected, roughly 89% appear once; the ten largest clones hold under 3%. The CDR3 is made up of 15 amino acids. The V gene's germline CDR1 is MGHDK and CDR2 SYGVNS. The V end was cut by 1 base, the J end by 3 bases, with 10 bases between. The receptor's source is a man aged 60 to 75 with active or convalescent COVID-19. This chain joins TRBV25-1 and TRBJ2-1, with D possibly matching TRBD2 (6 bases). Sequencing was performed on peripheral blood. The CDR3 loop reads CASSELGGNYNEQFF. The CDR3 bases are TGTGCCAGCAGTGAATTGGGGGGAAACTACAATGAGCAGTTCTTC.